This T cell receptor (beta chain) stems from a study of T-cell reconstitution after alpha-beta-depleted transplantation in children. The study, taken as a whole, reports: At the one-year point after transplant, T-cell counts and TCRbeta diversity were found to come mostly from T cells that had been newly produced. As was reported, about two months after transplant, alpha-beta T cells came from several hundred expanded graft clones.

Unique molecular identifiers were built into the TCRbeta library. TCRdb passed the PCR reads through MiXCR, listing each CDR3 protein once. The profile covers 200,000 to 250,000 distinct CDR3 sequences, with 9.5% to 13% appearing a single time and roughly 27% taken by the ten largest. This CDR3 has 15 amino acids. Per the germline V gene, CDR1 is LGHNA and CDR2 is YSLEER. About this clonotype: Its antigen is still unknown. Germline is not matched at one junction end, which may reflect a read error.

Sequenced here: PBMCs, sampled before TCRalphabeta/CD19-depleted stem cell transplant. The clonotype originates from a child under two years old with acute myeloid leukemia, due to receive a stem cell transplant. The J gene is TRBJ1-1, the V gene TRBV4-3; 10 positions match TRBD1. Here the CDR3 reads CPSSATTGGNTEAFF. Written as DNA, the CDR3 is TGCCCCAGCAGCGCGACGACAGGGGGCAACACTGAAGCTTTCTTT.